Each of the 14 T cell receptor beta chains below was sequenced from the same sample in a study of T cell repertoires in cytomegalovirus infection. Antigens of these TCRs are unknown. TCRdb re-derived calls from the reads in MiXCR, one entry per CDR3 protein. The data show about 890,000 distinct CDR3 sequences, 30% to 40% seen once. Sequenced material: cultured CD8+ T cells from PBMCs, taken from culture after CMV antigen stimulation. The source of these receptors is a human donor in good health (CMV status not recorded). Some clones in this sample may be carry-over from other donors' samples.

V gene TRBV28 combines with J gene TRBJ2-2, with 8 bases matching TRBD1. This CDR3 has 19 residues. The V and J ends lost 3 bases and 4 bases, in that order; junction bases with no gene match: 16. Germline lookup yields CDR1 MDHEN and CDR2 SYDVKM. The CDR3 region is CASSLGPPLDRALTGELFF. The CDR3 bases are TGTGCCAGCAGTTTGGGCCCCCCTTTGGACAGGGCCCTCACCGGGGAGCTGTTTTTT.

This clonotype appeared many times. V usage is TRBV7-8 and J usage is TRBJ2-2; 13 bases line up with TRBD2. The CDR3 length is 16 residues. The junction had 2 bases not matched to a gene; V was cut back by 1 base and J by 6 bases. Germline V lookup: CDR1 SGHVS, CDR2 FQNEAQ. This CDR3 reads CASSLGTSGGSGELFF. The CDR3 region has the DNA TGTGCCAGCAGCTTAGGGACTAGCGGGGGATCCGGGGAGCTGTTTTTT.

The chain recombines TRBV4-1 with TRBJ1-1; TRBD1 might be the D (6 bases). This CDR3 has 15 residues. Looked up from germline, CDR1 is MGHRA and CDR2 is YSYEKL. V was trimmed by 0 bases and J by 3 bases, leaving 11 bases between them. CDR3 in DNA: TGCGCCAGCAGCCAAGAGGAAGGGGGACACACTGAAGCTTTCTTT. Its protein product is CASSQEEGGHTEAFF.

The chain uses TRBV11-2 and TRBJ2-3; D is uncertain. CDR3 length: 14 amino acids. Germline values: CDR1 SGHAT, CDR2 FQNNGV. V gave up 1 base and J gave up 4 bases, with 9 bases separating them. The CDR3 DNA follows: TGTGCCAGCAGCTTAGTACCTTACTCAGATACGCAGTATTTT. Residues: CASSLVPYSDTQYF.

The rearrangement uses TRBV6-5 and TRBJ1-1, with D uncertain. The CDR3 runs 15 residues. CDR1 is MNHEY and CDR2 is SVGAGI in the germline V gene. Between the trimmed V and J ends, which lost 3 bases and 1 base, there was a span of 12 bases. The CDR3 spells CASSYSPTPNTEAFF. CDR3 sequence (DNA): TGTGCCAGCAGTTATTCCCCCACACCGAACACTGAAGCTTTCTTT.

The chain joins TRBV11-2 to TRBJ2-6; D might be TRBD1 (6 bases). The V end lost 8 bases, the J end lost 0 bases, and 26 bases lay between the germline ends. In germline, CDR1 is SGHAT, CDR2 FQNNGV. There are 20 residues in the CDR3. The CDR3 nucleotides are TGTGCCAGCCGGTCCGTTTTTCGGGACAAGGAACACTCTGGGGCCAACGTCCTGACTTTC. This gives the protein CASRSVFRDKEHSGANVLTF.

This clonotype was seen many times. The rearrangement links TRBV7-9 to TRBJ2-1; no reliable D call. CDR3 size: 11 residues. With 5 bases removed from V and 2 bases from J, the gap between germline ends came to 1 base. Germline V gene lookup returns CDR1 SEHNR and CDR2 FQNEAQ (reference sequence). CDR3 in DNA: TGTGCCAGCAGCCCCTACAATGAGCAGTTCTTC. Translated: CASSPYNEQFF.

There are many counts of this clonotype. V usage is TRBV6-6 and J usage is TRBJ1-1; possible D gene TRBD1, 5 bases. V lost 4 bases and J 6 bases, leaving 9 bases between the germline ends. This CDR3 is 12 amino acids long. Germline-derived CDR1 and CDR2 are MNHNY and SVGAGI (reference sequence). This CDR3 reads CASSSGSPEAFF. As DNA, the CDR3 is TGTGCCAGCAGTTCAGGGTCTCCTGAAGCTTTCTTT.

This clonotype has more than one count but fewer than ten. CDR3 protein: CASSYYEAPGRRFF. The CDR3 DNA is TGTGCCAGCAGTTACTATGAGGCACCGGGGAGGCGGTTTTTT. J is TRBJ2-2 and V is TRBV6-2 or TRBV6-3, with D perhaps matching TRBD2 (6 bases). The ends were cut back, 1 base at V and 16 bases at J, with 19 bases in the middle. The germline V gene has CDR1 MNHEY and CDR2 SVGEGT. The CDR3 spans 14 residues.

In regard to this clonotype: The germline gene is not matched at one end of the junction; a read error may be the cause. The chain recombines TRBV28 with TRBJ1-6; D is possibly TRBD1 (5 bases). The CDR3 is 12 amino acids. In germline, CDR1 is MDHEN, CDR2 SYDVKM. In DNA form, the CDR3 reads TGTGCCGAAGGGCAGGACAATTTACCCCTCCACTTT. Its protein is CAEGQDNLPLHF.

This clonotype was detected many times. J is TRBJ1-5 and V is TRBV20-1; 9 nucleotides match TRBD1. Germline V gene sequence: CDR1 DFQATT, CDR2 SNEGSKA (reference sequence). There are 15 residues in the CDR3. Unmatched junction bases numbered 7, after V lost 6 bases and J lost 1 base. CDR3 sequence (DNA): TGCAGTGCGACCGGGACAGGGAGGAGCAATCAGCCCCAGCATTTT. Amino acids: CSATGTGRSNQPQHF.

This clonotype was recorded many times. The chain carries TRBV7-2 and TRBJ2-1; D possibly matches TRBD1 or TRBD2 (6 bases each). V lost 4 bases to trimming and J lost 6 bases, with 16 bases between them. CDR1 is SGHTA, CDR2 FQGNSA, per germline. There are 15 residues in the CDR3. CDR3 nucleotides: TGTGCCAGCAGCTCACGGTGGGGGGCGGGCAATGAGCAGTTCTTC. Translation: CASSSRWGAGNEQFF.

This clonotype was counted at least ten times. The V call is TRBV7-6, the J call TRBJ1-1; D is ambiguous. The CDR3 consists of 17 residues. Germline CDR1 SGHVS, CDR2 FNYEAQ. Trimming removed 0 bases from V and 0 bases from J, with 14 bases in between. The CDR3 protein is CASSLAAASPMNTEAFF. As DNA, the CDR3 is TGTGCCAGCAGCTTAGCCGCCGCCAGCCCGATGAACACTGAAGCTTTCTTT.

In regard to this clonotype: This may be a read error: a much more frequent sequence differs by one nucleotide. The V gene is TRBV11-2, the J gene TRBJ1-6; possible D gene TRBD1, 6 bases. V lost 0 bases, J lost 9 bases, and 6 bases lay in between. This CDR3 spans 13 amino acids. Per germline, CDR1 SGHAT and CDR2 FQNNGV. CDR3 region: CASSLDRGSPLHF. CDR3 in DNA: TGTGCCAGCAGCTTAGACAGGGGTTCACCCCTCCACTTT.